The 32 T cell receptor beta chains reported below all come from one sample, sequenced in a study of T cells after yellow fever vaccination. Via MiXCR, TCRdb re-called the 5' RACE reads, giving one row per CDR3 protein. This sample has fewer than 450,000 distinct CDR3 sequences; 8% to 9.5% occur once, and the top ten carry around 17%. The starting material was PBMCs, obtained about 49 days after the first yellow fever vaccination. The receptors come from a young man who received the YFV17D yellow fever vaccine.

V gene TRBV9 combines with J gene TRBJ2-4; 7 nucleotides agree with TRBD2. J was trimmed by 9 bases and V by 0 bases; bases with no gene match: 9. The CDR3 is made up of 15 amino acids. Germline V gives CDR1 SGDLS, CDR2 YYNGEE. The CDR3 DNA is TGTGCCAGCAGCGTAGGAGCGCTGGGGGGGGGCATTCAGTACTTC. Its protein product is CASSVGALGGGIQYF.

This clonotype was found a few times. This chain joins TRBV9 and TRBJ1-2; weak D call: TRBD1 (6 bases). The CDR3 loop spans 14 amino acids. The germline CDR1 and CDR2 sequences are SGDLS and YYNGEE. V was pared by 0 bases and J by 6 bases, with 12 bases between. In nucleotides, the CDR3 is TGTGCCAGCAGCGTAGGGTCTGGGGGGCATGGCTACACCTTC. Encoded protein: CASSVGSGGHGYTF. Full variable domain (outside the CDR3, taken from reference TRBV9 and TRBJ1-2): DSGVTQTPKHLITATGQRVTLRCSPRSGDLSVYWYQQSLDQGLQFLIQYYNGEERAKGNILERFSAQQFPDLHSELNLSSLELGDSALYFCASSVGSGGHGYTFGSGTRLTVV.

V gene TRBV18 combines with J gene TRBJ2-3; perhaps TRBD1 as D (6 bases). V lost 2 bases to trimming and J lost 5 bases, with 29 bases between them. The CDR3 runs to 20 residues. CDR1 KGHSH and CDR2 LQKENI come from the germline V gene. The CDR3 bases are TGTGCCAGCTCACCAAGCTTTTATGTAGGGGACACGTTCAAGGGAGATACGCAGTATTTT. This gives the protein CASSPSFYVGDTFKGDTQYF.

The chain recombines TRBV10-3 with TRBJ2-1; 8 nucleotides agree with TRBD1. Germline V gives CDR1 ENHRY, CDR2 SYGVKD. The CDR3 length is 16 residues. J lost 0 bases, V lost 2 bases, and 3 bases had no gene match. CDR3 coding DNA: TGTGCCATCAGTGAGGGGGGGACAGGCTCCTACAATGAGCAGTTCTTC. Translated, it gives CAISEGGTGSYNEQFF.

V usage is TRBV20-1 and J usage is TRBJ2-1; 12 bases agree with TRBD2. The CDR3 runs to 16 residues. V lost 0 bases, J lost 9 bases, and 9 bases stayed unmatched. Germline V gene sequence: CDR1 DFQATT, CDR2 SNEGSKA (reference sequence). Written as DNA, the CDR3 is TGCAGTGCTAGAGATTACCTAGCGGGGGGGCCGAGTGAGCAGTTCTTC. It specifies CSARDYLAGGPSEQFF.

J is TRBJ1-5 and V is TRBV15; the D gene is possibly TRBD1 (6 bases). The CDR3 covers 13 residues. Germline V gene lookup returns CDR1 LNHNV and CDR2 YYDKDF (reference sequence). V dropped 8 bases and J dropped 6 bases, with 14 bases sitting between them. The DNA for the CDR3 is TGTGCCACCGGGAGGGACAAGGGTCAGCCCCAGCATTTT. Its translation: CATGRDKGQPQHF.

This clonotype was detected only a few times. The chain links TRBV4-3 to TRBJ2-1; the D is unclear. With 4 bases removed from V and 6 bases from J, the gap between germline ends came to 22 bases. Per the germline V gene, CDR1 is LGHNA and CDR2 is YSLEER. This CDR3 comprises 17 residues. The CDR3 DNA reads TGCGCCAGCAGCCCTTCCCTGGGTACACTCTCCAGCAATGAGCAGTTCTTC. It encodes CASSPSLGTLSSNEQFF.

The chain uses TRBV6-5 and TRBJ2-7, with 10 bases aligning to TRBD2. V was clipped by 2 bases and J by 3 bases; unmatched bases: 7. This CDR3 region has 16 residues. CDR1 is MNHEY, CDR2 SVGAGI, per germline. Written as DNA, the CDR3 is TGTGCCAGCAGTTACACTAGCGGGGAATACTACTACGAGCAGTACTTC. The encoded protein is CASSYTSGEYYYEQYF.

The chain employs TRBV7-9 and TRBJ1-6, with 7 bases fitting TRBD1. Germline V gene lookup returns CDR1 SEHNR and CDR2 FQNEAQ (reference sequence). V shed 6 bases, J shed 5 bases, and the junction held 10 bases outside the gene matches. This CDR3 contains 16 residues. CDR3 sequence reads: CASSPVRTGHNSPLHF. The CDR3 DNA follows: TGTGCCAGCAGTCCCGTCCGGACAGGACATAATTCACCCCTCCACTTT.

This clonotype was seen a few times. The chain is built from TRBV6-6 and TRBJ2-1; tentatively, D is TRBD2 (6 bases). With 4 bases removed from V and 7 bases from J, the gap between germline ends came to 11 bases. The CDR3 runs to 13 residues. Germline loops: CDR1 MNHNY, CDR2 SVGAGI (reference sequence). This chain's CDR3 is CASSFAGSNEQFF. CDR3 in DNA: TGTGCCAGCAGTTTCGCGGGGAGTAATGAGCAGTTCTTC.

The CDR3 bases are TGCGCCAGCAGCCAAGACGGGTGGGATAAAAACATTCAGTACTTC. It is translated as CASSQDGWDKNIQYF. The rearrangement uses TRBV4-1 and TRBJ2-4; D unresolved. The ends were cut back, 0 bases at V and 4 bases at J, with 10 bases in the middle. This CDR3 comprises 15 residues. The germline gives CDR1 MGHRA, CDR2 YSYEKL.

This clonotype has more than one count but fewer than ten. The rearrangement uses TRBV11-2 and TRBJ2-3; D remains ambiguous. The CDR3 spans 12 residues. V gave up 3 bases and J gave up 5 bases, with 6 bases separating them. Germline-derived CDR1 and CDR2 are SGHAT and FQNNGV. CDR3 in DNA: TGTGCCAGCAGCTTTGGGGTAGATACGCAGTATTTT. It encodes CASSFGVDTQYF.

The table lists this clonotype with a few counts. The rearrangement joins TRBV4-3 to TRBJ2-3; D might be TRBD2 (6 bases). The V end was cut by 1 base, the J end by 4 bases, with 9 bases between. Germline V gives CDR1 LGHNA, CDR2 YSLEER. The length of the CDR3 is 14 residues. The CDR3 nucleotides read TGCGCCAGCAGCCAAGGGTGGGGGGCAGATACGCAGTATTTT. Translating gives CASSQGWGADTQYF.

The CDR3 reads CASSQVYGSNEKLFF. CDR3 coding DNA: TGTGCCAGCAGCCAAGTGTATGGTTCTAATGAAAAACTGTTTTTT. V is TRBV4-2 and J is TRBJ1-4, with D hard to call. The CDR3 covers 15 residues. Germline loops: CDR1 LGHNA, CDR2 YNFKEQ. Deletions cut 1 base from V and 3 bases from J, with 9 bases between.

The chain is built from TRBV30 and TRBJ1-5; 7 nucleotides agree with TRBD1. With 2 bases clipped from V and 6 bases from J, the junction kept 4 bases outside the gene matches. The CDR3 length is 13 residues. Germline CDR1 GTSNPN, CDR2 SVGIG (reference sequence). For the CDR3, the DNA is TGTGCCTGGAGTACACAGGGGCGTCAGCCCCAGCATTTT. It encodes CAWSTQGRQPQHF.

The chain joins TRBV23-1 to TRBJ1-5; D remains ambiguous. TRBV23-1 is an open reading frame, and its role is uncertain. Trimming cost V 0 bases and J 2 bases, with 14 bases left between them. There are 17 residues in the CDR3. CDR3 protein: CASSQSFGSRGNQPQHF. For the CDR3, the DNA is TGCGCCAGCAGTCAATCGTTCGGTTCCCGGGGCAATCAGCCCCAGCATTTT.

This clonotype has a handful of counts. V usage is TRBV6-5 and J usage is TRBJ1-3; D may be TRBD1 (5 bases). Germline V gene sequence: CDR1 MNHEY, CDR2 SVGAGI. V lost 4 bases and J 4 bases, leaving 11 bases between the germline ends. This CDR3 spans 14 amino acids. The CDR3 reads CASSLGHVGNTIYF. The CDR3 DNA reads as TGTGCCAGCAGTTTAGGACATGTCGGAAACACCATATATTTT.

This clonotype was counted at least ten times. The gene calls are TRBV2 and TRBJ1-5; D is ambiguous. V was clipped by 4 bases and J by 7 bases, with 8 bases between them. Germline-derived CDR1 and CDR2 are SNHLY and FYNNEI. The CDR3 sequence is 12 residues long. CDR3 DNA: TGTGCCAGCAGTGTGGGTGGACAGCCCCAGCATTTT. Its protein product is CASSVGGQPQHF.

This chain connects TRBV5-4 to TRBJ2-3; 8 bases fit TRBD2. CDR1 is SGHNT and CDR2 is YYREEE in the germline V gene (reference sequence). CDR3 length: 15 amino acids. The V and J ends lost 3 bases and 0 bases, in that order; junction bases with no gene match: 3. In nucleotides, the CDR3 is TGTGCCAGCAGCTACGGGGGGGGAAGCACAGATACGCAGTATTTT. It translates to CASSYGGGSTDTQYF. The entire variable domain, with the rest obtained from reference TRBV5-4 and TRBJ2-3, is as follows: ETGVTQSPTHLIKTRGQQVTLRCSSQSGHNTVSWYQQALGQGPQFIFQYYREEENGRGNFPPRFSGLQFPNYSSELNVNALELDDSALYLCASSYGGGSTDTQYFGPGTRLTVL.

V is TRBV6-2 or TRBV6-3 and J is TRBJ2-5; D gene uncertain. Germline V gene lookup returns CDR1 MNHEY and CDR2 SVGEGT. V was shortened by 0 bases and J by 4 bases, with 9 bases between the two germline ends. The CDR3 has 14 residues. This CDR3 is CASSYSGSSETQYF. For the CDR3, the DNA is TGTGCCAGCAGTTACTCTGGCTCGTCAGAGACCCAGTACTTC.

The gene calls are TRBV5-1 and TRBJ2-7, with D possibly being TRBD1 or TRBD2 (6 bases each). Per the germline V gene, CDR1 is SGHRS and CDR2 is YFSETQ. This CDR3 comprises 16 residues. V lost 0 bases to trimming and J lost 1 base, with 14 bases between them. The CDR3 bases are TGCGCCAGCAGCTTGGCCGGGGGCGGCGGATCCTACGAGCAGTACTTC. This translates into CASSLAGGGGSYEQYF.

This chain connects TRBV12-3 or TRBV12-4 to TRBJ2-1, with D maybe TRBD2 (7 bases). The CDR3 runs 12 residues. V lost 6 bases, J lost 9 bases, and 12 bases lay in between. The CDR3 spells CASRGGGGEQFF. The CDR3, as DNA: TGTGCCAGCAGAGGAGGGGGGGGTGAGCAGTTCTTC.

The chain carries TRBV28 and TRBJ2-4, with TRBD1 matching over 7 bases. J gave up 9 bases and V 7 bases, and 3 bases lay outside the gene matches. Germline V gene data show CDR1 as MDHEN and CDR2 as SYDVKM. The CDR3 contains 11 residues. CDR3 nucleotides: TGTGCCAGCACGGCAGGGGGCATTCAGTACTTC. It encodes CASTAGGIQYF.

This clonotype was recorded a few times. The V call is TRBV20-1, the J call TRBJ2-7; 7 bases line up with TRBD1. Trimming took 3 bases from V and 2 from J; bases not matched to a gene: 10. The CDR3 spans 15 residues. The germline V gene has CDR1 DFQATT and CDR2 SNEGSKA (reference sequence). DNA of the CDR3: TGCAGTGCTAGGTTCACAGGGGTCGAACCCTACGAGCAGTACTTC. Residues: CSARFTGVEPYEQYF.

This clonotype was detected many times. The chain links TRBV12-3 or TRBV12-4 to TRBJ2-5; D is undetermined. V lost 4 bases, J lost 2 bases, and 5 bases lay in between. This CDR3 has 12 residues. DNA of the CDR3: TGTGCCAGCAGTTCTCCTCAAGAGACCCAGTACTTC. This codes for CASSSPQETQYF.

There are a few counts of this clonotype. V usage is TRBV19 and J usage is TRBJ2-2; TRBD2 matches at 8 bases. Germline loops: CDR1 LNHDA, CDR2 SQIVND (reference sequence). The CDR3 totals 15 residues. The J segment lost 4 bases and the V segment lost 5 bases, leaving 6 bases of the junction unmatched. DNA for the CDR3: TGTGCCAGTAGTTTCGGGGGGGCGAGCACCGGGGAGCTGTTTTTT. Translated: CASSFGGASTGELFF.

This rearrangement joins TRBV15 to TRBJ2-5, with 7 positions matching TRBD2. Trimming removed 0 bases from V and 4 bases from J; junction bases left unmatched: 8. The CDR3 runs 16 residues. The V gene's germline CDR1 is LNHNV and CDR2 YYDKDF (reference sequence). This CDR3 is CATSRDRQRGLETQYF. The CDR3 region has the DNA TGTGCCACCAGCAGAGATAGGCAGCGGGGACTAGAGACCCAGTACTTC. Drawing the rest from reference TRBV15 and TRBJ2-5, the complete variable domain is DAMVIQNPRYQVTQFGKPVTLSCSQTLNHNVMYWYQQKSSQAPKLLFHYYDKDFNNEADTPDNFQSRRPNTSFCFLDIRSPGLGDTAMYLCATSRDRQRGLETQYFGPGTRLLVL.

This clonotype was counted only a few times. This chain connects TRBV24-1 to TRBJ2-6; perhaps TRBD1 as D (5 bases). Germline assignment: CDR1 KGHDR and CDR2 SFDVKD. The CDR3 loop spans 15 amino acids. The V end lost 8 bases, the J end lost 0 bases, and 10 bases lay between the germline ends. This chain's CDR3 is CATIPQGSGANVLTF. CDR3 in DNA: TGTGCCACCATTCCCCAGGGCTCTGGGGCCAACGTCCTGACTTTC.

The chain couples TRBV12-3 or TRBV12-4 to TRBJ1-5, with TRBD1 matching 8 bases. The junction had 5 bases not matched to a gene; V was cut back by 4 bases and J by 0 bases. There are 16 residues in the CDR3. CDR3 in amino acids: CASSSRQGNSNQPQHF. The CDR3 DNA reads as TGTGCCAGCAGTTCCAGACAGGGGAATAGCAATCAGCCCCAGCATTTT.

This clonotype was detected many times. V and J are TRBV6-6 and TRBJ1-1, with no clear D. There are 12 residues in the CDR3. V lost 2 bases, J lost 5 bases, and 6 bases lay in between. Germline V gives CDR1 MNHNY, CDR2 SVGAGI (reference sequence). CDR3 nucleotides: TGTGCCAGCAGTTACGGGCAGACTGAAGCTTTCTTT. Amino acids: CASSYGQTEAFF.

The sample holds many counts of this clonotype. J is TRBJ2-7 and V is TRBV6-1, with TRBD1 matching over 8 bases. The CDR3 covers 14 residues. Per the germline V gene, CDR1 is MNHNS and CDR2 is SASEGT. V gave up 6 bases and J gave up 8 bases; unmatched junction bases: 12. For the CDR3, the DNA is TGTGCCAGCAGCCCTCCGGGACAGGTTGAACAGCAGTACTTC. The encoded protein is CASSPPGQVEQQYF.

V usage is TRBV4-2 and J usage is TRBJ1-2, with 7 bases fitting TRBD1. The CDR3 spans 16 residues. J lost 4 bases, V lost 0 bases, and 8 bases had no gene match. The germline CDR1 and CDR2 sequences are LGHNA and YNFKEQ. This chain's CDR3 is CASSQELRGPTYGYTF. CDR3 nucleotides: TGTGCCAGCAGCCAAGAGCTAAGGGGGCCCACCTATGGCTACACCTTC.